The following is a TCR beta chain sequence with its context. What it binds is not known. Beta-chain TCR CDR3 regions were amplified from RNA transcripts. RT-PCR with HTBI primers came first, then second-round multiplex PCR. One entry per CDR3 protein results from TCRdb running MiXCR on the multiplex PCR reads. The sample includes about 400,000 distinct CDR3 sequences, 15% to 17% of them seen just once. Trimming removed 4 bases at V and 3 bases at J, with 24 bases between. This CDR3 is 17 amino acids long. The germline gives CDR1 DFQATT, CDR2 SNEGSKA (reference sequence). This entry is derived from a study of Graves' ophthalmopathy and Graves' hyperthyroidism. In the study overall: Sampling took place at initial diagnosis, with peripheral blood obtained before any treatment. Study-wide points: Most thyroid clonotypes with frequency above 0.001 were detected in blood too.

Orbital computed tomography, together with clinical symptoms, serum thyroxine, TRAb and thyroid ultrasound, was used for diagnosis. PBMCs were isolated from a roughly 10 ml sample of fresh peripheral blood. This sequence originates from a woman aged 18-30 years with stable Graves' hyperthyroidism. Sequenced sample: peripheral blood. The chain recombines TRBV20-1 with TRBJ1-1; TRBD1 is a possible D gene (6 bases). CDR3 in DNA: TGCAGTGCTATTTTGTGTTTTAGGGGGAGGGGGTACACTGAAGCTTTCTTT. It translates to CSAILCFRGRGYTEAFF.